Included here is one T cell receptor beta chain sequence, with context. Through a sample-barcoded 5' primer and a J-beta primer mix, a second PCR was run for roughly 7 to 12 cycles. TCRdb passed the 5' RACE reads through MiXCR, listing each CDR3 protein once. The sample contains 800,000 to 950,000 distinct CDR3 sequences, around 49% of which appear only once. The data stem from a study of blood T cells in healthy people across ages. Germline V gene data show CDR1 as MNHNS and CDR2 as SASEGT. The CDR3 runs 13 residues. V was clipped by 7 bases and J by 7 bases, with 13 bases between them. Sequenced input: blood. This sequence originates from a young man in good health. This chain joins TRBV6-1 and TRBJ1-4; possible D gene TRBD1, 5 bases. CDR3 nucleotides: TGTGCCAGCATTAGGGGTAACGGTGAAAAACTGTTTTTT. Translation: CASIRGNGEKLFF.